This T cell receptor (beta chain) was sequenced for a study of pediatric ulcerative colitis. Study context: Ulcerative colitis patients had pancolitis or left-sided colitis, with confirming histology.

During colonoscopy, one to two rectal pinch biopsies were collected. Germline CDR1 SGHAT, CDR2 FQDESV (reference sequence). Trimming left V 3 bases short and J 5 bases short, with 10 bases between. The CDR3 loop spans 13 amino acids. Findings and limits, study-wide: Blood-rectal clonal overlap within each person was significantly higher in ulcerative colitis patients than controls.

The protocol was immunoSEQ multiplex PCR, while the TCRdb copy is restricted to in-frame clones and leaves out a portion. The table lists about 36,000 clones, 55% to 85% of them singletons. As concerns this clone: Its antigen is unknown.

The rearrangement uses TRBV11-1 and TRBJ2-5, with D unresolved. The sample was gut tissue. The TCR comes from a boy aged 5 to 17 with moderate ulcerative colitis. The CDR3 nucleotides are TGTGCCAGCAGCTTCGGTATTTTGGAGACCCAGTACTTC. Protein sequence: CASSFGILETQYF.